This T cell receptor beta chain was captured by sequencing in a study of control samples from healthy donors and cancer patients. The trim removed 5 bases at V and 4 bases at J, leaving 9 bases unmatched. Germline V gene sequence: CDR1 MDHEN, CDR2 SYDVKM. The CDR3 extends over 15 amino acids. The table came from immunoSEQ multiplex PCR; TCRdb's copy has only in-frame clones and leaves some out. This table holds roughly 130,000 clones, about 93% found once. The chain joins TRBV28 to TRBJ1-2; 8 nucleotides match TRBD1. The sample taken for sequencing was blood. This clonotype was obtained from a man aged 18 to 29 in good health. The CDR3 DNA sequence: TGTGCCAGCAGTACGGGGACAGGCGATATCTATGGCTACACCTTC. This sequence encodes CASSTGTGDIYGYTF.